A single sample is the source of the 16 T cell receptor beta chains below, sequenced in a study of blood T cell repertoires in COVID-19. TCRdb's table, derived via immunoSEQ multiplex PCR, lists solely in-frame clones and lacks some. The sample has about 180,000 clones, around 86% seen once; the top ten hold about 9.6%. Sequencing was carried out using PBMCs or T cells enriched from blood (not recorded which). These receptors were taken from a woman aged 25 to 39 who had recovered from COVID-19.

The chain employs TRBV29-1 and TRBJ1-1; D may be TRBD1 (6 bases). This CDR3 region has 12 residues. Looked up from germline, CDR1 is SQVTM and CDR2 is ANQGSEA. V shed 8 bases and J shed 0 bases, with 10 bases lying between them. CDR3: CSTPGVNTEAFF. The DNA of the CDR3 is TGCAGCACCCCAGGGGTGAACACTGAAGCTTTCTTT.

This clone was counted ten times or more. CDR3 nucleotides: TGTGCCAGCAGTGAAAGGACTACCCAAGAGACCCAGTACTTC. The encoded protein is CASSERTTQETQYF. The chain couples TRBV2 to TRBJ2-5; D possibly corresponds to TRBD2 (6 bases). Germline V lookup: CDR1 SNHLY, CDR2 FYNNEI. V dropped 2 bases and J dropped 1 base, with 8 bases sitting between them. CDR3 length equals 14 residues.

The chain recombines TRBV5-4 with TRBJ2-1, with 8 nucleotides matching TRBD1. The length of the CDR3 is 13 residues. The germline gives CDR1 SGHNT, CDR2 YYREEE (reference sequence). After removal of 3 bases from V and 5 bases from J, the junction contained 1 base not matched to a gene. CDR3 region: CASSWTGNNEQFF. In nucleotides, the CDR3 is TGTGCCAGCAGCTGGACAGGGAACAATGAGCAGTTCTTC. Together with reference TRBV5-4 and TRBJ2-1, the CDR3 gives the full variable domain: ETGVTQSPTHLIKTRGQQVTLRCSSQSGHNTVSWYQQALGQGPQFIFQYYREEENGRGNFPPRFSGLQFPNYSSELNVNALELDDSALYLCASSWTGNNEQFFGPGTRLTVL.

V usage is TRBV5-6 and J usage is TRBJ2-1; TRBD2 is a possible D gene (6 bases). Trimming left V 0 bases short and J 4 bases short, with 14 bases between. CDR1 and CDR2 (germline): SGHDT, YYEEEE. The CDR3 runs 16 residues. The CDR3 protein is CASSLEVGGQYNEQFF. The DNA of the CDR3 is TGTGCCAGCAGCTTGGAGGTGGGAGGTCAGTACAATGAGCAGTTCTTC.

This clone appeared once. The genes are TRBV7-9 and TRBJ1-2, with 9 bases that match TRBD1. In germline, CDR1 is SEHNR, CDR2 FQNEAQ (reference sequence). This CDR3 comprises 15 residues. The V gene end was trimmed by 4 bases and the J gene end by 4 bases; junction bases not matched to a gene: 7. The chain's CDR3 is CASSSTGTGTYGYTF. CDR3 DNA: TGTGCCAGCAGCTCGACCGGGACAGGGACCTATGGCTACACCTTC. Full variable domain (missing parts from reference TRBV7-9 and TRBJ1-2): DTGVSQNPRHKITKRGQNVTFRCDPISEHNRLYWYRQTLGQGPEFLTYFQNEAQLEKSRLLSDRFSAERPKGSFSTLEIQRTEQGDSAMYLCASSSTGTGTYGYTFGSGTRLTVV.

The chain couples TRBV9 to TRBJ2-2, with 7 bases aligning to TRBD2. This CDR3 has 15 residues. Germline values: CDR1 SGDLS, CDR2 YYNGEE. Unmatched junction bases numbered 2, after V lost 2 bases and J lost 1 base. The chain's CDR3 is CASSVSGENTGELFF. CDR3 nucleotides: TGTGCCAGCAGCGTGAGCGGGGAGAACACCGGGGAGCTGTTTTTT.

The rearrangement joins TRBV5-4 to TRBJ2-7, with 10 bases matching TRBD2. The ends lost 0 bases at V and 2 bases at J; junction bases unmatched: 8. The CDR3 is 17 amino acids. The germline CDR1 and CDR2 sequences are SGHNT and YYREEE (reference sequence). The CDR3, as DNA: TGTGCCAGCAGCTTGGGGTCTAGCGGGAGCATTCCCTACGAGCAGTACTTC. This gives the protein CASSLGSSGSIPYEQYF.

This chain uses TRBV7-9 with TRBJ2-3; D is uncertain. The CDR3 totals 14 residues. Trimming removed 10 bases at V and 2 bases at J, with 16 bases between. The germline gives CDR1 SEHNR, CDR2 FQNEAQ (reference sequence). CDR3 nucleotides: TGTGCCACCCGACTGACTCAGTTCACAGATACGCAGTATTTT. It specifies CATRLTQFTDTQYF.

This rearrangement joins TRBV19 to TRBJ2-3, with 9 positions matching TRBD1. The CDR3 spans 15 residues. CDR1 and CDR2 from the germline V gene are LNHDA and SQIVND (reference sequence). J lost 3 bases, V lost 10 bases, and 11 bases had no gene match. DNA for the CDR3: TGTGCCACCACAAAACAGGGGGCGCTAACAGATACGCAGTATTTT. It codes for CATTKQGALTDTQYF.

This rearrangement joins TRBV11-2 to TRBJ1-4, with 7 bases fitting TRBD1. Losses at the gene ends were 5 bases for V and 3 bases for J; bases not matched to a gene: 6. From germline, CDR1 is SGHAT and CDR2 FQNNGV. The CDR3 is 15 amino acids. CDR3 in DNA: TGTGCCAGCAGCAAACGACAGGGCCCTAATGAAAAACTGTTTTTT. Encoded protein: CASSKRQGPNEKLFF.

This clone appeared once. The J gene is TRBJ2-7, the V gene TRBV27; 8 nucleotides align to TRBD2. Trimming removed 5 bases from V and 4 bases from J; junction bases left unmatched: 10. The CDR3 has 15 amino acids. Per germline, CDR1 MNHEY and CDR2 SMNVEV (reference sequence). The CDR3 reads CASSLETSGLYEQYF. In DNA form, the CDR3 reads TGTGCCAGCAGTCTAGAAACTAGCGGACTTTACGAGCAGTACTTC.

The rearrangement uses TRBV30 and TRBJ1-5; TRBD1 matches at 8 bases. The V segment lost 0 bases and the J segment 7 bases; nucleotides outside the gene matches: 8. This CDR3 is 15 amino acids long. Germline CDR1 GTSNPN, CDR2 SVGIG (reference sequence). CDR3 nucleotide sequence: TGTGCCTGGAGTGTAGGCGGACAGGGCTGGCAGCCCCAGCATTTT. It encodes CAWSVGGQGWQPQHF.

The chain combines TRBV24-1 with TRBJ2-1; the match to TRBD1 covers 9 bases. Trimming removed 0 bases from V and 7 bases from J; junction bases left unmatched: 0. This CDR3 has 14 residues. Germline V gives CDR1 KGHDR, CDR2 SFDVKD. The CDR3 spells CATSDLDRGNEQFF. DNA of the CDR3: TGTGCCACCAGTGATTTGGACAGGGGGAATGAGCAGTTCTTC.

J is TRBJ2-7 and V is TRBV7-9; a possible D gene is TRBD1 (6 bases). The V gene's germline CDR1 is SEHNR and CDR2 FQNEAQ (reference sequence). Trimming took off 3 bases at V and 12 bases at J, with 12 bases between the two ends. This CDR3 contains 11 residues. The CDR3 protein is CASSLGASLYF. CDR3 DNA sequence: TGTGCCAGCAGCTTGGGGGCTAGCTTGTACTTC.

The rearrangement uses TRBV19 and TRBJ2-3; TRBD1 might be the D (5 bases). V lost 3 bases, J lost 2 bases, and 15 bases lay in between. Germline values: CDR1 LNHDA, CDR2 SQIVND (reference sequence). The CDR3 is made up of 16 amino acids. CDR3 DNA sequence: TGTGCCAGTAGTATCTCGAAGGGGCTACCCACAGATACGCAGTATTTT. It translates to CASSISKGLPTDTQYF.

This clone was counted a single time. The rearrangement uses TRBV27 and TRBJ2-2; maybe TRBD1 (5 bases). Germline V gene lookup returns CDR1 MNHEY and CDR2 SMNVEV (reference sequence). The V end lost 2 bases, the J end lost 3 bases, and 10 bases lay between the germline ends. This CDR3 has 15 residues. CDR3 DNA: TGTGCCAGCAGTTTAACCCAGGGCTACACCGGGGAGCTGTTTTTT. It yields the protein CASSLTQGYTGELFF.